This TCR beta chain comes out of a study of molecular identifiers for immune sequencing clone quantification. Study outcomes and limitations: The sizes of highly expanded clones could be underestimated when identical TCR molecules share a barcode. Spike-in Jurkat TCR RNA from a single cell reportedly registered among about a million naive cells. Clones above 20 RNA copies contained over 97% of effector molecules and under 1% of naive molecules.

CDR1 is SGDLS, CDR2 YYNGEE, per germline. This CDR3 comprises 16 residues. V lost 3 bases and J lost 16, with 28 bases in between. Construction of naive CD8 libraries employed about 19,000 to 1,000,000 sorted cells together with 10%, 30% or 50% RNA. TCRdb re-derived calls from the PCR reads in MiXCR, one entry per CDR3 protein. The table includes about 640,000 distinct CDR3 sequences, 20% detected once. This clonotype was recorded a few times. Its antigen is as yet unknown. The sample consisted of naive CD8+ T cells from blood, with Jurkat cell RNA spiked in. The subset: FACS-sorted CD8+CD4-CCR7+CD45RA+ naive T cells. J is TRBJ2-2 and V is TRBV9, with D perhaps matching TRBD1 or TRBD2 (7 bases each). The clonotype comes from a human donor in good health. Some libraries in this study had Jurkat cell RNA spiked in. CDR3 sequence (DNA): TGTGCCAGCAGCGAGGGCTCTTCGGACAACGCAGGGGGGGGGTTTTTT. Its translation: CASSEGSSDNAGGGFF.